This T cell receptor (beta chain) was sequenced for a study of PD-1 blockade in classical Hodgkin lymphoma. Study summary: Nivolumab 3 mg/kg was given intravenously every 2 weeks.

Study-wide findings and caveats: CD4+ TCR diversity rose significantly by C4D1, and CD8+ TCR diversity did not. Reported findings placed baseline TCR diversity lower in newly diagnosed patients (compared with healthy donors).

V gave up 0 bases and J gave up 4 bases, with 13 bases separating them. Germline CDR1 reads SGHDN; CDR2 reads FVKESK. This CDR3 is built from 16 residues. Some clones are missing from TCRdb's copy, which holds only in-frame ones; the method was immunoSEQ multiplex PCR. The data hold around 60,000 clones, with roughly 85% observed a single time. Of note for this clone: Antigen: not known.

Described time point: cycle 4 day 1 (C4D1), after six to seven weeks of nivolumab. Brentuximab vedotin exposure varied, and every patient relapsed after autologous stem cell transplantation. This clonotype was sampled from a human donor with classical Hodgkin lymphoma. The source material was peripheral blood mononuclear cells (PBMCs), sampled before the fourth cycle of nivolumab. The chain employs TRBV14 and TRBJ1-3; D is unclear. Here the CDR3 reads CASSQDGRALGNTIYF. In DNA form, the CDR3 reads TGTGCCAGCAGCCAAGACGGGAGAGCATTGGGAAACACCATATATTTT. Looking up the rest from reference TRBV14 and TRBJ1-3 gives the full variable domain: EAGVTQFPSHSVIEKGQTVTLRCDPISGHDNLYWYRRVMGKEIKFLLHFVKESKQDESGMPNNRFLAERTGGTYSTLKVQPAELEDSGVYFCASSQDGRALGNTIYFGEGSWLTVV.